The 29 T cell receptor beta chains below were found in one sample sequenced in a study of CD8 T cells in Susac syndrome. RNA was extracted with the RNeasy kit, and a quantity of about 0.5 to 1 ug was reverse transcribed using random hexamers. TCRdb redid the calling of the immunoSEQ multiplex PCR reads with MiXCR, one entry per CDR3 protein. The repertoire holds 150,000 or so distinct CDR3 sequences, with approximately 93% as singletons. Input material: CD4+ T cells from PBMCs. The receptors derive from a human donor with multiple sclerosis.

The chain carries TRBV18 and TRBJ1-1; D remains ambiguous. The V gene's germline CDR1 is KGHSH and CDR2 LQKENI. The V end was cut by 3 bases, the J end by 3 bases, with 8 bases between. This CDR3 has 13 amino acids. The CDR3 sequence is CASSPQPDTEAFF. The CDR3, as DNA: TGTGCCAGCTCACCCCAACCTGACACTGAAGCTTTCTTT. Combining the CDR3 with reference TRBV18 and TRBJ1-1 gives the whole variable domain NAGVMQNPRHLVRRRGQEARLRCSPMKGHSHVYWYRQLPEEGLKFMVYLQKENIIDESGMPKERFSAEFPKEGPSILRIQQVVRGDSAAYFCASSPQPDTEAFFGQGTRLTVV.

This clonotype showed up just a few times. This rearrangement joins TRBV4-1 to TRBJ1-1, with a possible D match to TRBD1 (6 bases). Trimming shortened V by 2 bases and J by 1 base, and 11 bases separated the two germline ends. CDR1 MGHRA and CDR2 YSYEKL come from the germline V gene. The CDR3 is 15 residues long. CDR3 in DNA: TGCGCCAGCAGCCAAACCGGGACAAGGAACACTGAAGCTTTCTTT. Protein: CASSQTGTRNTEAFF.

The V call is TRBV20-1, the J call TRBJ1-3; no definite D call. The CDR3 totals 13 residues. V was clipped by 3 bases and J by 0 bases, with 6 bases between them. Germline values: CDR1 DFQATT, CDR2 SNEGSKA (reference sequence). This chain's CDR3 is CSASEGSGNTIYF. CDR3 DNA: TGCAGTGCTAGCGAGGGCTCTGGAAACACCATATATTTT.

The V call is TRBV5-1, the J call TRBJ1-1; D possibly corresponds to TRBD1 (6 bases). CDR3 length: 14 residues. V gave up 4 bases and J gave up 1 base, with 11 bases separating them. Per the germline V gene, CDR1 is SGHRS and CDR2 is YFSETQ. Written as DNA, the CDR3 is TGCGCCAGCAGCCACAAGGGACAGAACACTGAAGCTTTCTTT. This translates into CASSHKGQNTEAFF.

This chain links TRBV18 with TRBJ2-3; perhaps TRBD1 as D (6 bases). V lost 4 bases and J lost 4, with 15 bases in between. The CDR3 extends over 15 amino acids. From germline, CDR1 is KGHSH and CDR2 LQKENI. CDR3 in amino acids: CASSLQLTGSDTQYF. Written as DNA, the CDR3 is TGTGCCAGCTCACTTCAGTTGACAGGCTCAGATACGCAGTATTTT.

The V and J genes are TRBV5-1 and TRBJ2-5; TRBD2 matches 10 bases. J gave up 1 base and V 1 base, and 4 bases lay outside the gene matches. Germline values: CDR1 SGHRS, CDR2 YFSETQ. There are 16 residues in the CDR3. The CDR3, as DNA: TGCGCCAGCAGCTTGCGTGTAGCGGGAGGCCAAGAGACCCAGTACTTC. This encodes CASSLRVAGGQETQYF.

This clonotype is a singleton in its sample. The V and J genes are TRBV29-1 and TRBJ2-1; D call uncertain. This CDR3 region has 11 residues. The V and J ends lost 6 bases and 5 bases respectively, with 8 bases between them. Germline assignment: CDR1 SQVTM and CDR2 ANQGSEA. CDR3 in DNA: TGCAGCGTAGGCATGGACAATGAGCAGTTCTTC. This codes for CSVGMDNEQFF.

V is TRBV4-1 and J is TRBJ1-5, with unresolved D. Per germline, CDR1 MGHRA and CDR2 YSYEKL. The ends were cut back, 1 base at V and 5 bases at J, with 6 bases in the middle. The CDR3 covers 13 residues. The CDR3 reads CASSQADYQPQHF. In DNA form, the CDR3 reads TGCGCCAGCAGCCAAGCGGATTATCAGCCCCAGCATTTT.

The chain recombines TRBV24-1 with TRBJ2-5; D possibly uses TRBD1 or TRBD2 (5 bases each). Between the trimmed V and J ends, which lost 1 base and 2 bases, there was a span of 13 bases. CDR1 KGHDR and CDR2 SFDVKD come from the germline V gene. The CDR3 sequence is 16 residues long. The CDR3 reads CATSDFGGASQETQYF. CDR3 bases: TGTGCCACCAGTGATTTTGGGGGTGCATCACAAGAGACCCAGTACTTC.

This chain connects TRBV5-1 to TRBJ1-1, with D unresolved. CDR3 size: 15 residues. Germline values: CDR1 SGHRS, CDR2 YFSETQ. The V gene lost 4 bases and the J gene lost 2 bases, with 15 bases spanning the gap. The CDR3 region is CASSLFRAKNTEAFF. The CDR3 nucleotides read TGCGCCAGCAGCCTTTTTCGAGCAAAAAACACTGAAGCTTTCTTT.

The V gene is TRBV3-1, the J gene TRBJ1-1; 11 bases map to TRBD1. The CDR3 totals 16 residues. The germline V gene encodes CDR1 LGHDT and CDR2 YNNKEL (reference sequence). The V segment lost 1 base and the J segment 1 base; nucleotides outside the gene matches: 2. CDR3 loop: CASSQVGQGENTEAFF. The CDR3 DNA reads TGTGCCAGCAGCCAAGTGGGACAGGGGGAGAACACTGAAGCTTTCTTT.

The CDR3: CSASTLTGQPQHF. CDR3 coding DNA: TGCAGTGCTAGCACGCTTACAGGCCAGCCCCAGCATTTT. The chain employs TRBV20-1 and TRBJ1-5, with TRBD1 as a possible D gene (5 bases). Germline loops: CDR1 DFQATT, CDR2 SNEGSKA (reference sequence). Between the trimmed V and J ends, which lost 3 bases and 7 bases, there was a span of 13 bases. The CDR3 is 13 residues long.

This clonotype was seen once. The chain is built from TRBV30 and TRBJ2-7, with D unresolved. This CDR3 comprises 12 residues. V lost 5 bases to trimming and J lost 4 bases, with 12 bases between them. Germline V gives CDR1 GTSNPN, CDR2 SVGIG (reference sequence). CDR3 sequence: CAWGSDVYEQYF. DNA of the CDR3: TGTGCCTGGGGCTCAGACGTATACGAGCAGTACTTC. Complete variable domain (other parts from reference TRBV30 and TRBJ2-7): SQTIHQWPATLVQPVGSPLSLECTVEGTSNPNLYWYRQAAGRGLQLLFYSVGIGQISSEVPQNLSASRPQDRQFILSSKKLLLSDSGFYLCAWGSDVYEQYFGPGTRLTVT.

V usage is TRBV7-8 and J usage is TRBJ1-2; the match to TRBD1 covers 12 bases. Germline CDR1 and CDR2: SGHVS and FQNEAQ. The CDR3 has 14 residues. V was pared by 3 bases and J by 8 bases, with 4 bases of the junction left unmatched. CDR3 nucleotides: TGTGCCAGCAGCTTGATCGGGACAGGGGGCGGCTACACCTTC. Protein sequence: CASSLIGTGGGYTF.

This rearrangement joins TRBV28 to TRBJ2-1; D possibly corresponds to TRBD2 (6 bases). V was shortened by 5 bases and J by 2 bases, with 13 bases between the two germline ends. The CDR3 runs to 15 residues. CDR1 and CDR2 (germline): MDHEN, SYDVKM. In DNA, the CDR3 is TGTGCCAGCAGTCTCCTACTAGCTGCCTACAATGAGCAGTTCTTC. This translates into CASSLLLAAYNEQFF.

As regards this clonotype: One end of the junction varies from germline; a read error may be responsible. For the CDR3, the DNA is TGTGCCAGCAGCTTTAGGGCCCCGCCGGACTTC. Translation: CASSFRAPPDF. The rearrangement links TRBV7-2 to TRBJ2-5; D not certain. The germline V gene encodes CDR1 SGHTA and CDR2 FQGNSA. The CDR3 is 11 residues long.

The chain combines TRBV6-5 with TRBJ2-7, with 13 positions matching TRBD2. V lost 6 bases, J lost 3 bases, and 5 bases stayed unmatched. Germline V gene lookup returns CDR1 MNHEY and CDR2 SVGAGI. The CDR3 runs 15 residues. This chain's CDR3 is CASSRGLAGYYEQYF. The CDR3 bases are TGTGCCAGCAGCAGGGGACTAGCGGGGTACTACGAGCAGTACTTC.

The chain links TRBV7-9 to TRBJ1-1, with D perhaps TRBD1 (6 bases). V lost 5 bases and J lost 5, with 15 bases in between. Germline-derived CDR1 and CDR2 are SEHNR and FQNEAQ (reference sequence). CDR3 length: 14 amino acids. The chain's CDR3 is CASSALGGWTEAFF. For the CDR3, the DNA is TGTGCCAGCAGCGCACTGGGGGGCTGGACTGAAGCTTTCTTT.

The chain's CDR3 is CASNSRQGAYEQYF. CDR3 DNA: TGTGCCAGCAATTCGCGACAGGGGGCCTACGAGCAGTACTTC. V gene TRBV6-6 combines with J gene TRBJ2-7; 9 nucleotides align to TRBD1. Germline V gives CDR1 MNHNY, CDR2 SVGAGI (reference sequence). Trimming cost V 7 bases and J 2 bases; bases outside gene matches: 6. This CDR3 contains 14 residues.

This clonotype was observed a single time. The rearrangement links TRBV29-1 to TRBJ2-5; D might be TRBD1 (5 bases). The CDR3 covers 11 residues. Between the trimmed V and J ends, which lost 7 bases and 4 bases, there was a span of 10 bases. Germline CDR1 reads SQVTM; CDR2 reads ANQGSEA. In DNA, the CDR3 is TGCAGCGGTGGGGCGTTAGAGACCCAGTACTTC. Residues: CSGGALETQYF. The variable domain in full, with the rest retrieved from reference TRBV29-1 and TRBJ2-5, is SAVISQKPSRDICQRGTSLTIQCQVDSQVTMMFWYRQQPGQSLTLIATANQGSEATYESGFVIDKFPISRPNLTFSTLTVSNMSPEDSSIYLCSGGALETQYFGPGTRLLVL.

The CDR3 DNA reads as TGTGCCAGCAGTAGGGGGGAAGCGTATGGCTACACCTTC. Encoded protein: CASSRGEAYGYTF. V is TRBV27 and J is TRBJ1-2; D is perhaps TRBD1 (6 bases). The CDR3 sequence is 13 residues long. CDR1 MNHEY and CDR2 SMNVEV come from the germline V gene (reference sequence). Trimming cost V 5 bases and J 5 bases, with 12 bases left between them.

V gene TRBV25-1 combines with J gene TRBJ1-4; 8 bases map to TRBD1. The CDR3 is 14 amino acids. Germline V gives CDR1 MGHDK, CDR2 SYGVNS. The ends lost 6 bases at V and 8 bases at J; junction bases unmatched: 8. CDR3 loop: CASRPGGVGEKLFF. CDR3 nucleotide sequence: TGTGCCAGCAGACCAGGGGGCGTTGGGGAAAAACTGTTTTTT.

V usage is TRBV29-1 and J usage is TRBJ1-1; D might be TRBD1 (6 bases). CDR1 SQVTM and CDR2 ANQGSEA come from the germline V gene. CDR3 length equals 15 residues. V lost 0 bases and J lost 0, with 11 bases in between. CDR3 residues: CSVEDNGGLNTEAFF. In nucleotides, the CDR3 is TGCAGCGTTGAAGATAATGGGGGCTTGAACACTGAAGCTTTCTTT.

The chain uses TRBV20-1 and TRBJ2-1, with D hard to call. This CDR3 has 15 amino acids. From germline, CDR1 is DFQATT and CDR2 SNEGSKA (reference sequence). CDR3 sequence: CSNTPPRAPLEEQFF. Here the CDR3 DNA reads TGCAGCAATACCCCTCCTAGGGCGCCGCTTGAAGAGCAGTTCTTC.

This chain links TRBV7-2 with TRBJ2-4; possibly TRBD1 or TRBD2 for D (5 bases each). The germline V gene encodes CDR1 SGHTA and CDR2 FQGNSA. The CDR3 is made up of 15 amino acids. V was trimmed by 2 bases and J by 5 bases, leaving 13 bases between them. This CDR3 is CASSLSLGAQNIQYF. DNA for the CDR3: TGTGCCAGCAGCTTAAGTCTCGGGGCCCAAAACATTCAGTACTTC. Drawing the rest from reference TRBV7-2 and TRBJ2-4, the complete variable domain is GAGVSQSPSNKVTEKGKDVELRCDPISGHTALYWYRQSLGQGLEFLIYFQGNSAPDKSGLPSDRFSAERTGGSVSTLTIQRTQQEDSAVYLCASSLSLGAQNIQYFGAGTRLSVL.

The chain is built from TRBV5-4 and TRBJ2-6; TRBD1 might be the D (6 bases). The length of the CDR3 is 17 residues. The V gene's germline CDR1 is SGHNT and CDR2 YYREEE (reference sequence). Trimming removed 0 bases at V and 0 bases at J, with 10 bases between. In nucleotides, the CDR3 is TGTGCCAGCAGCTTGGGACAGGAATTCTCTGGGGCCAACGTCCTGACTTTC. This gives the protein CASSLGQEFSGANVLTF.

The chain uses TRBV25-1 and TRBJ1-5; unclear D gene. CDR3 size: 15 residues. Germline V lookup: CDR1 MGHDK, CDR2 SYGVNS. Between the trimmed V and J ends, which lost 3 bases and 0 bases, there was a span of 9 bases. The CDR3 DNA reads TGTGCCAGCAGTGATACGGGGTTTAGCAATCAGCCCCAGCATTTT. Translated: CASSDTGFSNQPQHF. Combining the CDR3 with reference TRBV25-1 and TRBJ1-5 gives the whole variable domain EADIYQTPRYLVIGTGKKITLECSQTMGHDKMYWYQQDPGMELHLIHYSYGVNSTEKGDLSSESTVSRIRTEHFPLTLESARPSHTSQYLCASSDTGFSNQPQHFGDGTRLSIL.

The chain combines TRBV30 with TRBJ2-5; the D gene is possibly TRBD2 (5 bases). V lost 7 bases and J 3 bases, leaving 15 bases between the germline ends. Germline CDR1 and CDR2: GTSNPN and SVGIG (reference sequence). The CDR3 totals 13 residues. This CDR3 is CAFSFAGEETQYF. For the CDR3, the DNA is TGTGCCTTCTCCTTTGCCGGGGAAGAGACCCAGTACTTC.

This clonotype came up once. The J gene is TRBJ2-7, the V gene TRBV5-1; no definite D call. CDR1 is SGHRS and CDR2 is YFSETQ in the germline V gene. V shed 1 base and J shed 5 bases, with 10 bases lying between them. The CDR3 spans 13 residues. CDR3 in DNA: TGCGCCAGCAGCTTGTCCGGGCTGAACGAGCAGTACTTC. As protein: CASSLSGLNEQYF.